The next 10 T cell receptor beta chains were all read from a single sample in a study of blood T cell repertoires in COVID-19. Here immunoSEQ multiplex PCR was the method, and the copy in TCRdb shows in-frame clones only, minus some. The table has around 280,000 clones, 87% seen once. The sequenced sample was peripheral blood. Receptors were obtained from a woman in her 50s who had recovered from COVID-19.

The V call is TRBV30, the J call TRBJ1-5, with D uncertain. Looked up from germline, CDR1 is GTSNPN and CDR2 is SVGIG (reference sequence). CDR3 length: 13 amino acids. V shed 3 bases and J shed 9 bases, with 15 bases lying between them. The CDR3 DNA reads TGTGCCTGGAGCGAGGGTGGAGGGCGGCCCCAGCATTTT. It codes for CAWSEGGGRPQHF.

The chain recombines TRBV27 with TRBJ2-5, with 11 bases aligning to TRBD2. V lost 5 bases to trimming and J lost 0 bases; unmatched junction nucleotides: 5. The CDR3 is made up of 16 amino acids. CDR1 is MNHEY and CDR2 is SMNVEV in the germline V gene (reference sequence). The CDR3 DNA reads as TGTGCCAGCAGTGCCGGGACTAGCGGCCACCAAGAGACCCAGTACTTC. Translated, it gives CASSAGTSGHQETQYF.

V is TRBV27 and J is TRBJ1-1; D perhaps matches TRBD1 (5 bases). Per germline, CDR1 MNHEY and CDR2 SMNVEV (reference sequence). The CDR3 extends over 15 amino acids. V dropped 0 bases and J dropped 0 bases, with 8 bases sitting between them. The CDR3 sequence is CASSLSKGMNTEAFF. The CDR3, as DNA: TGTGCCAGCAGTTTATCGAAGGGGATGAACACTGAAGCTTTCTTT.

The chain combines TRBV6-5 with TRBJ1-1; D perhaps matches TRBD1 (5 bases). Germline V gene data show CDR1 as MNHEY and CDR2 as SVGAGI. Trimming left V 0 bases short and J 8 bases short, with 10 bases between. The CDR3 consists of 13 residues. The CDR3 loop is CASSYSGVSEAFF. As DNA, the CDR3 is TGTGCCAGCAGTTACTCAGGGGTCTCAGAAGCTTTCTTT.

The chain employs TRBV11-3 and TRBJ2-2, with 8 bases matching TRBD2. The CDR3 is 15 residues long. V dropped 6 bases and J dropped 5; count of bases not matched to a gene: 8. Germline V CDR1 and CDR2: SGHNT, YENEEA. In nucleotides, the CDR3 is TGTGCCAGCAGGGTCGGGAGGGCAGAGACCGGGGAGCTGTTTTTT. Translating it yields CASRVGRAETGELFF.

This chain joins TRBV11-2 and TRBJ2-2; 7 positions agree with TRBD2. Per germline, CDR1 SGHAT and CDR2 FQNNGV. J gave up 7 bases and V 5 bases, and 13 bases lay outside the gene matches. The CDR3 loop spans 16 amino acids. DNA for the CDR3: TGTGCCAGCAGCGTACTGGGAGCGGGGATAGGCGGGGAGCTGTTTTTT. Its translation is CASSVLGAGIGGELFF.

This clone was recorded a few times. The chain employs TRBV6-1 and TRBJ2-7; maybe TRBD1 (5 bases). CDR1 is MNHNS, CDR2 SASEGT, per germline. This CDR3 region has 15 residues. V shed 1 base and J shed 4 bases, with 14 bases lying between them. The CDR3 DNA reads TGTGCCAGCAGTGAAGTAAGGGGATATCCTTACGAGCAGTACTTC. This codes for CASSEVRGYPYEQYF.

The V and J genes are TRBV6-5 and TRBJ2-3; TRBD2 aligns across 7 bases. Germline V lookup: CDR1 MNHEY, CDR2 SVGAGI. V shed 2 bases, J shed 0 bases, and the junction held 2 bases outside the gene matches. The CDR3 contains 15 residues. The CDR3 sequence: CASSYGGGSTDTQYF. DNA for the CDR3: TGTGCCAGCAGTTACGGGGGAGGGAGCACAGATACGCAGTATTTT.

V is TRBV10-3 and J is TRBJ1-1; D is undetermined. The V end was cut by 0 bases, the J end by 4 bases, with 12 bases between. This CDR3 is 15 amino acids long. Germline CDR1 is ENHRY and CDR2 is SYGVKD. CDR3 in DNA: TGTGCCATCAGTGAGTCGATGCGGGGAGGCACTGAAGCTTTCTTT. Its translation: CAISESMRGGTEAFF.

V is TRBV6-2 or TRBV6-3 and J is TRBJ2-1; no clear D gene. The CDR3 spans 13 residues. Per germline, CDR1 MNHEY and CDR2 SVGEGT. The V end lost 0 bases, the J end lost 6 bases, and 6 bases lay between the germline ends. This CDR3 reads CASSYSDFNEQFF. CDR3 nucleotides: TGTGCCAGCAGTTACTCCGACTTCAATGAGCAGTTCTTC.